The clone carrying this T cell receptor (beta chain) was detected only a few times. What it recognizes is unknown. The sample is drawn from a study of beta chain features in type 1 diabetes. Stem cell-like memory, regulatory, central memory and naive CD4+ cells were sorted via CD45RO/CCR7/CD25/CD127/CD95/CD27. Expressed TCRB transcripts were sequenced because the entire RNA isolate underwent reverse transcription. TCRdb's table, derived via immunoSEQ multiplex PCR, lists solely in-frame clones and lacks some. The data show 400,000 to 600,000 clones, with approximately 31% seen just once and around 0.065% held by the top ten. Study-wide results and limits: Whatever favoring of shorter templates PCR might show would apply equally to patients and controls.

Germline CDR1 and CDR2: SNHLY and FYNNEI. The CDR3 runs 15 residues. V was clipped by 7 bases and J by 5 bases; unmatched bases: 11. What was sequenced was naive CD4+ T cells from blood. The sequence derives from a man in his late teens or twenties in good health. The rearrangement links TRBV2 to TRBJ2-5, with 9 bases identical to TRBD1. CDR3 loop: CASKRDRAFGETQYF. The DNA of the CDR3 is TGTGCCAGCAAACGGGACAGGGCGTTCGGTGAGACCCAGTACTTC.